This TCR beta chain came from a study of cytomegalovirus exposure and HLA in healthy donors. General observations from the study: As confirmed in vitro, a few CMV-associated chains were specific for CMV antigens. Most subjects had HLA-A and HLA-B alleles reportedly predicted accurately by TCR beta sequences. Whilst most TCR sequences proved rare, a subset of public TCRs occurred across many donors.

These donors counted as nominally healthy when sampled, but unrecorded immune exposures were likely. The PCR contained 60 Vbeta and 13 Jbeta primers. Libraries were prepared by immunoSEQ multiplex PCR; TCRdb keeps only in-frame clonotypes and omits some of them. The sample carries 130,000 or so clones, over 70% recorded once. About this clone itself: The target antigen is unknown.

The V end lost 0 bases, the J end lost 2 bases, and 9 bases lay between the germline ends. The CDR3 runs to 15 residues. Germline values: CDR1 SGDLS, CDR2 YYNGEE. The specimen was PBMCs. The genes are TRBV9 and TRBJ1-3; D is undetermined. This clonotype originated in a woman aged 40 to 49 in good health and CMV-seropositive. The CDR3 sequence: CASSVEGGTGNTIYF. CDR3 DNA: TGTGCCAGCAGCGTAGAAGGCGGTACTGGAAACACCATATATTTT.